The sequence of this TCR beta chain was determined in a study of cytomegalovirus exposure and HLA in healthy donors. CDR1 is MNHEY, CDR2 SVGAGI, per germline. The CDR3 is 15 amino acids. Amplification used 60 Vbeta primers and 13 Jbeta primers. Here immunoSEQ multiplex PCR was the method, and the copy in TCRdb shows in-frame clones only, minus some. The data show around 62,000 clones, 78% seen once. Worth noting for this clone: A far larger clone is a single base away, which makes a read error likely. Other DNA sequences within the sample encode an identical CDR3.

The source material was PBMCs. The clonotype originates from a man aged 35 to 55 in good health and CMV-seronegative. The gene calls are TRBV6-5 and TRBJ2-3, with D hard to call. The CDR3 here is CASSYYAASTDTQYF. For the CDR3, the DNA is TGCGCCAGCAGTTACTACGCGGCTAGCACAGATACGCAGTATTTT.